Detailed here is one TCR beta chain. Its antigen is not identified. This entry comes from a study of cytomegalovirus exposure and HLA in healthy donors. Germline loops: CDR1 SGHTA, CDR2 FQGNSA. V was clipped by 5 bases and J by 1 base, with 12 bases between them. This CDR3 has 15 amino acids. Study-level results: With high specificity and sensitivity, the classifier reportedly diagnosed cytomegalovirus status.

PCR employed 60 Vbeta and 13 Jbeta primers. Original methodology: Approximately 11 million of roughly 81 million unique TCR beta chains were shared, per a later count. Here immunoSEQ multiplex PCR was the method, and the copy in TCRdb shows in-frame clones only, minus some. V, J and clone size are taken as reported in that table, and D and trimming were inferred from the DNA itself. This sample yields 40,000 to 55,000 clones, of which 81% are seen a single time; roughly 2.4% belongs to the top ten. J is TRBJ2-1 and V is TRBV7-2, with D perhaps matching TRBD2 (6 bases). The specimen sequenced was PBMCs. This receptor was taken from a boy under 18 in good health and CMV-seropositive. CDR3 DNA: TGTGCCAGCAGCCGGACGGGGGAGTCCTACAATGAGCAGTTCTTC. Translated: CASSRTGESYNEQFF.